The entry below gives a single T cell receptor beta chain sequence along with its context. This sample is drawn from a study of blood T cell repertoires in COVID-19. Those designated as exposed participants met a COVID-19 case within 2 weeks before study entry. CDR3 length: 13 amino acids. V lost 6 bases to trimming and J lost 8 bases; unmatched junction nucleotides: 3. Original processing notes: Counts of nucleated cells, estimated from reference gene primer amplification, were obtained. Libraries were prepared by immunoSEQ multiplex PCR; TCRdb keeps only in-frame clonotypes and omits some of them. V and J calls and clone size follow that table, whereas D and trimming were derived from the DNA. The sample has approximately 340,000 clones, more than 85% seen once.

The sequence was collected from a woman aged 40 to 49 who had been exposed to COVID-19. The chain is built from TRBV12-3 or TRBV12-4 and TRBJ1-6, with 8 bases that match TRBD1. The sample consisted of PBMCs or T cells enriched from blood (not recorded which). The CDR3 loop is CASSAGGDSPLHF. The CDR3 DNA is TGTGCCAGCAGCGCAGGGGGCGATTCACCCCTCCACTTT.